This TCR beta chain was sequenced during a study of blood T cell repertoires in COVID-19. Unmatched junction bases numbered 9, after V lost 3 bases and J lost 16 bases. Germline V CDR1 and CDR2: KGHSH, LQKENI. The CDR3 runs 13 residues. TCRdb's copy holds only in-frame clones and misses some; the assay was immunoSEQ multiplex PCR. Of about 73,000 clones listed, roughly 88% were seen once; the top ten hold 2.5% to 3%. The J gene is TRBJ1-6, the V gene TRBV18; TRBD1 matches at 7 bases. The sequencing input was peripheral blood. The clonotype comes from a man older than 75 with active or convalescent COVID-19. This chain's CDR3 is CASSPRWGDSLHF. CDR3 coding DNA: TGTGCCAGCTCACCCCGCTGGGGGGACAGTCTCCACTTT.